This T cell receptor beta chain comes out of a study of Ad26.COV2.S vaccination and SARS-CoV-2 variants. The treatment here: roughly 19 received Ad26.COV2.S at low or high dose, single or two shots; roughly five received placebo; per-sample allocation not given. Sampling happened 63 days after the first vaccine or placebo injection. The protocol was immunoSEQ multiplex PCR, while the TCRdb copy is restricted to in-frame clones and leaves out a portion. The sample holds some 300,000 clones, around four fifths seen once. This clonotype originated in a person between 18 and 65 years old who received the Ad26.COV2.S COVID-19 vaccine or a placebo. This material consisted of peripheral blood, taken in a trial of Ad26.COV2.S vaccine versus placebo.

The CDR3 reads CASSSGGLSGANVLTF. CDR3 DNA: TGCGCCAGCAGCTCGGGGGGACTCTCTGGGGCCAACGTCCTGACTTTC. V and J are TRBV5-1 and TRBJ2-6; 7 bases are a match to TRBD2. From germline, CDR1 is SGHRS and CDR2 YFSETQ. This CDR3 comprises 16 residues. Trimming at V came to 3 bases and at J to 0 bases, leaving 3 bases not matched to a gene.